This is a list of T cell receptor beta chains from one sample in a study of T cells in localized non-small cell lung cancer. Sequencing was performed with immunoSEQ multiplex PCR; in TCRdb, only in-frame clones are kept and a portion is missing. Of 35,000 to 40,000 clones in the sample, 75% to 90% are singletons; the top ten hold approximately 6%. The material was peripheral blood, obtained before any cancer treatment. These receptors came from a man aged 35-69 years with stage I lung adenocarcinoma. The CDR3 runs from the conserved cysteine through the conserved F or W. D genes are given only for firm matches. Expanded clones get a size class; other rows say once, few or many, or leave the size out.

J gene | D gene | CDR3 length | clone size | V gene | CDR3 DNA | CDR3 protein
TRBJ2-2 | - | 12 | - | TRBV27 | TGTGCCAGCAGTTTTACCACCGGGGAGCTGTTTTTT | CASSFTTGELFF
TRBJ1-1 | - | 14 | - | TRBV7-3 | TGTGCCAGCAGCAATGGCCGGGGTCTCACTGAAGCTTTCTTT | CASSNGRGLTEAFF
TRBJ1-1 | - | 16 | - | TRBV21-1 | TGTGCCAGCAGCACCGGGACAGACACTTTGAACACTGAAGCTTTCTTT | CASSTGTDTLNTEAFF
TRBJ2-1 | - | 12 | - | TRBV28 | TGTGCCAGCACCCTATTGGGGAATGAGCAGTTCTTC | CASTLLGNEQFF
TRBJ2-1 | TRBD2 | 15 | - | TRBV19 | TGTGCCAGTAGTAAATCTAGCGGGATTTACAATGAGCAGTTCTTC | CASSKSSGIYNEQFF
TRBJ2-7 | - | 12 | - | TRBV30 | TGTGCCTGGAGGGACAGCGCTTACGAGCAGTACTTC | CAWRDSAYEQYF
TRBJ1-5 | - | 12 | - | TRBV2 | TGTGCCAGCAGGGCCAGTGGACAGCCCCAGCATTTT | CASRASGQPQHF
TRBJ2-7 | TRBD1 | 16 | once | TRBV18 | TGTGCCAGCTCACCACCTTCGGGACAGATATTCTACGAGCAGTACTTC | CASSPPSGQIFYEQYF
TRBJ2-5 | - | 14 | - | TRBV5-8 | TGTGCCAGCAGCTCGGGCCCTACTAGAGAGACCCAGTACTTC | CASSSGPTRETQYF
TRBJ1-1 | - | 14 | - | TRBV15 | TGTGCCACCGCCGGTGGGAAAGTGAGCACTGAAGCTTTCTTT | CATAGGKVSTEAFF
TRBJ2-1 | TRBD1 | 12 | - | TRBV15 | TGTGCCACCGAGGACAGGGTGGGCCCGCAGTTCTTC | CATEDRVGPQFF
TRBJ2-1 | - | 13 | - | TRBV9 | TGTGCCAGCAGCAACTCGGGGGCGAATGAGCAGTTCTTC | CASSNSGANEQFF
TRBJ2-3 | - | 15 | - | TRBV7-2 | TGTGCCAGCAGCTTAGACGTAGGGGCAACAGATACGCAGTATTTT | CASSLDVGATDTQYF
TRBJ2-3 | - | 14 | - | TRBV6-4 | TGTGCCAGCAGTGCGGAGCTTAGCACAGATACGCAGTATTTT | CASSAELSTDTQYF
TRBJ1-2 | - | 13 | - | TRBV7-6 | TGTGCCAGCAGCCCTCTGATGGGGCAAGGCTACACCTTC | CASSPLMGQGYTF
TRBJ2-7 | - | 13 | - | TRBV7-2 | TGTGCCAGCAGCTTAAGCCAGCTCTACGAGCAGTACTTC | CASSLSQLYEQYF
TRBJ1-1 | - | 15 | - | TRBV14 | TGTGCCAGCAGCCAAGGGAGGACGGGGGGAACTGAAGCTTTCTTT | CASSQGRTGGTEAFF
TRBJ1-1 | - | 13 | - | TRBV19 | TGTGCCAGTAGGGGGAAAGATCGCACTGAAGCTTTCTTT | CASRGKDRTEAFF
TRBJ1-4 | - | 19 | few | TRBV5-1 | TGCGCCAGCAGCTTGGCCGCCGGGCGTCGAATAGGTGGAAATGAAAAACTGTTTTTT | CASSLAAGRRIGGNEKLFF
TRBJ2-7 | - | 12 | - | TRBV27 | TGTGCCAGCAGTTTCTCCGGCTACGAGCAGTACTTC | CASSFSGYEQYF
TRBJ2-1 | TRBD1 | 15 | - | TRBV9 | TGTGCCAGCAGCGTAGGGGGGACAGAGTACAATGAGCAGTTCTTC | CASSVGGTEYNEQFF
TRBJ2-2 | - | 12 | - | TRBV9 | TGTGCCAGCAGCGTATGGGACGGGGAGCTGTTTTTT | CASSVWDGELFF
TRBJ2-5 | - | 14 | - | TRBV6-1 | TGTGCCAGCACCAGAACGGGTGACCAAGAGACCCAGTACTTC | CASTRTGDQETQYF
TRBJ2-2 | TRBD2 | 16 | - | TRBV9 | TGTGCCAGCAGCGTAGAGGGAGCGGGAGGTACCGGGGAGCTGTTTTTT | CASSVEGAGGTGELFF
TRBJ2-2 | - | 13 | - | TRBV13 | TGTGCCAGCAGCCCTCAGTTGACTGGGGAGCTGTTTTTT | CASSPQLTGELFF
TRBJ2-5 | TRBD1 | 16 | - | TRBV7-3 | TGTGCCAGCAGCTTGGTGGCCGGGACAGGGGTAGAGACCCAGTACTTC | CASSLVAGTGVETQYF
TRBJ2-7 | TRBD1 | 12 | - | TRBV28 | TGTGCCAGCAGTCGTACAGGGGACGAGCAGTACTTC | CASSRTGDEQYF
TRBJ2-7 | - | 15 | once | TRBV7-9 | TGTGCCAGCAGCTCATCCTTGGGGGAGTTCTACGAGCAGTACTTC | CASSSSLGEFYEQYF
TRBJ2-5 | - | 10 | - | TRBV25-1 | TGTGCCAGCAGGCGGGAGACCCAGTACTTC | CASRRETQYF
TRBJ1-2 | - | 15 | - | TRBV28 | TGTGCCAGCAGTATAAGGGGTTTGGGTCAGAAGCTCTTCACCTTC | CASSIRGLGQKLFTF
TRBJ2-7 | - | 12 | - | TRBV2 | TGTGCCAGCAGGGTTTTCACCTACGAGCAGTACTTC | CASRVFTYEQYF
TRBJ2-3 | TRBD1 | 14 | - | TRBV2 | TGTGCCAGCAGTGGGACAGGGAGTTTAGATACGCAGTATTTT | CASSGTGSLDTQYF
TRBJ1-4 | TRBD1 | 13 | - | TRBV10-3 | TGTGCCATTTGGGACAGGGAAGGGGAAAAACTGTTTTTT | CAIWDREGEKLFF
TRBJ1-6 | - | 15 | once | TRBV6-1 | TGTGCCAGCAGTGAAGAACTGGCGACGGGGTCACCCCTCCACTTT | CASSEELATGSPLHF
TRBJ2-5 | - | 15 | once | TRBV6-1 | TGTGCCAGCAGGGCTCGGGGACCGAGCCAAGAGACCCAGTACTTC | CASRARGPSQETQYF
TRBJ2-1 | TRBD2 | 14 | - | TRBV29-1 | TGCAGCTTCAGTCTAGCGGGAGGGCTAAATGAGCAGTTCTTC | CSFSLAGGLNEQFF
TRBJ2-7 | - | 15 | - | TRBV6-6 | TGTGCCAGCAGTTACGGCAGACAACCCTCCTACGAGCAGTACTTC | CASSYGRQPSYEQYF
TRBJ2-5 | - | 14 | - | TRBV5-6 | TGTGCCAGCAGCTTTTTATCTAGCCTAGGGACCCAGTACTTC | CASSFLSSLGTQYF
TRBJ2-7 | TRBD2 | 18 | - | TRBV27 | TGTGCCAGCAGCGCTATTGATACCGGGACTAGCGGGATATACGAGCAGTACTTC | CASSAIDTGTSGIYEQYF
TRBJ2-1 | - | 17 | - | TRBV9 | TGTGCCAGCAGCGCATACGTTGGCACGAGCTCCTACAATGAGCAGTTCTTC | CASSAYVGTSSYNEQFF
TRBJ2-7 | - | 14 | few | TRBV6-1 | TGTGCCAGCAGTGAAGAGACAATAGGCGACGAGCAGTACTTC | CASSEETIGDEQYF
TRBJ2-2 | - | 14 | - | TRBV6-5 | TGTGCCAGCAGTTACGACTCAGGGACCGGGGAGCTGTTTTTT | CASSYDSGTGELFF